This T cell receptor beta chain was documented in a study of T-cell reconstitution after alpha-beta-depleted transplantation in children. Study outcomes and limitations: It was newly produced T cells that mostly accounted for T-cell counts and diversity one year after transplant. Some patients' high day-60 TCRbeta diversity was attributed to recipient cells surviving conditioning. Approximately two months post-transplant, alpha-beta T cells reportedly originated from several hundred expanded graft clones.

Unique molecular identifiers featured in how the TCRbeta library was prepared. Via MiXCR, TCRdb re-called the PCR reads, giving one row per CDR3 protein. Of around 190,000 distinct CDR3 sequences in the sample, approximately 7% were seen once. This CDR3 comprises 15 residues. V lost 1 base and J 0 bases, leaving 9 bases between the germline ends. CDR1 and CDR2 from the germline V gene are LGHNA and YSLEER. This clonotype has more than one count but fewer than ten. Antigen: not known. This sequence originates from a boy between 2 and 15 years old with acute lymphoblastic leukemia, due to receive a stem cell transplant. The chain has TRBV4-3 and TRBJ2-5; a possible D gene is TRBD1 (6 bases). Specimen: PBMCs, collected before TCRalphabeta/CD19-depleted stem cell transplant. Here the CDR3 DNA reads TGCGCCAGCAGCCAAGTTAGGGGGTACCAAGAGACCCAGTACTTC. Its protein product is CASSQVRGYQETQYF.